The clone carrying this T cell receptor (beta chain) showed up just a few times. The CDR3 has 13 amino acids. V dropped 8 bases and J dropped 0 bases, with 10 bases sitting between them. This sample stems from a study of identical twins. Using its own MiXCR run on the 5' RACE reads, TCRdb lists one record per CDR3 protein. The data hold 400,000 to 550,000 distinct CDR3 sequences, with approximately 22% observed a single time. This sample was also put to use in a study of T cells expressing NK-cell markers.

The gene calls are TRBV12-3 or TRBV12-4 and TRBJ1-1; D is perhaps TRBD1 (6 bases). The TCR sequence derives from a young woman in good health. Source material: CD4+ T cells sorted from blood. CDR3 residues: CASGGHLNTEAFF. CDR3 DNA: TGTGCCAGCGGGGGACATTTGAACACTGAAGCTTTCTTT.